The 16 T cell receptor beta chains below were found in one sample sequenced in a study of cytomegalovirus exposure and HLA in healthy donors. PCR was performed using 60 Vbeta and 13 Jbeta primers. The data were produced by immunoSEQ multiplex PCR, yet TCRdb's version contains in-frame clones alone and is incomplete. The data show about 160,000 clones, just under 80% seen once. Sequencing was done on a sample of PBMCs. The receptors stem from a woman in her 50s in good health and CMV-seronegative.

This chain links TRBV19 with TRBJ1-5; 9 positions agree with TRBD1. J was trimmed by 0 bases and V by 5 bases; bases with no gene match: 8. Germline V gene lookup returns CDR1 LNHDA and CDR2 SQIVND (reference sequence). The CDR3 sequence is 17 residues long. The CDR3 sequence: CASSPRDRVISNQPQHF. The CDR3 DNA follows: TGTGCCAGTAGTCCCCGGGACAGGGTAATTAGCAATCAGCCCCAGCATTTT.

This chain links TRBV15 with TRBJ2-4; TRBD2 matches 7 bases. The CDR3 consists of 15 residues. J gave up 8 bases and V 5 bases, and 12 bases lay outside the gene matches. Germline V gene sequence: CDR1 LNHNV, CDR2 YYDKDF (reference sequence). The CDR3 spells CATSGGLTGVDIQYF. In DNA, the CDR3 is TGTGCCACCAGCGGGGGACTAACGGGAGTAGACATTCAGTACTTC.

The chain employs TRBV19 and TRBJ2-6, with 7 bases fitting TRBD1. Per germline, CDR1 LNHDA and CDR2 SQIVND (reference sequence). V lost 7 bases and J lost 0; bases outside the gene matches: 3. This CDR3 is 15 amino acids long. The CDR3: CASTDRASGANVLTF. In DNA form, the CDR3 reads TGTGCCAGTACTGACAGGGCCTCTGGGGCCAACGTCCTGACTTTC.

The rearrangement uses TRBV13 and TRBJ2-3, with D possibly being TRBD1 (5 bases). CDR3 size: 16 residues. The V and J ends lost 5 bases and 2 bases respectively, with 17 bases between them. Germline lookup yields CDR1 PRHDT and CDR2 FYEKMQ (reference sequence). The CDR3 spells CASSLHGRQSTDTQYF. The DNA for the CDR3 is TGTGCCAGCAGCCTCCACGGAAGACAGTCCACAGATACGCAGTATTTT.

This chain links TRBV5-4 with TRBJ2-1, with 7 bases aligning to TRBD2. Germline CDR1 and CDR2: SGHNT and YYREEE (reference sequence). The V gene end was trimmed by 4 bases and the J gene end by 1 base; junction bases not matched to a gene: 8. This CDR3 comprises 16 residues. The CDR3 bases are TGTGCCAGCAGCCAGGTGGTCGGGGGGTCCTACAATGAGCAGTTCTTC. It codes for CASSQVVGGSYNEQFF.

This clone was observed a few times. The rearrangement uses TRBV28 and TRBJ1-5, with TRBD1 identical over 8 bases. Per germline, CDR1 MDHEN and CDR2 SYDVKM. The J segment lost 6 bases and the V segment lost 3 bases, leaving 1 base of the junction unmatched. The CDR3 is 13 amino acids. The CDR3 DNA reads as TGTGCCAGCAGTTTGGACAGGGTTCAGCCCCAGCATTTT. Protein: CASSLDRVQPQHF.

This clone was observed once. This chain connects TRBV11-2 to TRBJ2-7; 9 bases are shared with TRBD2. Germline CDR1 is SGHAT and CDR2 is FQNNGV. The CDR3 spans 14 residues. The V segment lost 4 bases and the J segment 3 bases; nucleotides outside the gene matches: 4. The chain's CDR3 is CASSSLAGLYEQYF. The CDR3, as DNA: TGTGCCAGCAGCTCCCTAGCGGGGCTCTACGAGCAGTACTTC.

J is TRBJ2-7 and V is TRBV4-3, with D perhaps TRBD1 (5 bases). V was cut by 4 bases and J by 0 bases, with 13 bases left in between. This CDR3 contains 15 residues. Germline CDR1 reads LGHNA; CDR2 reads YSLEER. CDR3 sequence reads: CASSPHPQGSYEQYF. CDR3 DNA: TGCGCCAGCAGCCCCCACCCTCAGGGCTCCTACGAGCAGTACTTC.

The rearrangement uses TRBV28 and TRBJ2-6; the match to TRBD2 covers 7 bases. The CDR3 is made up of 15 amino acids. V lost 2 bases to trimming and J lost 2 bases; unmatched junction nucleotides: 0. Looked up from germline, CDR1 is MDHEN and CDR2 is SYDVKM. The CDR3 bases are TGTGCCAGCAGTTTAGGGGGGGCTGGGGCCAACGTCCTGACTTTC. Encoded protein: CASSLGGAGANVLTF.

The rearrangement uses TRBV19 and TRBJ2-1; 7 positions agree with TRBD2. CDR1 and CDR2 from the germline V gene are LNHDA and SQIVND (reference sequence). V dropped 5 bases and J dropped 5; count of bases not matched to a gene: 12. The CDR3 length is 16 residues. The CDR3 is CASSHASGRRHNEQFF. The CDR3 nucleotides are TGTGCCAGTAGTCACGCTAGCGGAAGACGCCACAATGAGCAGTTCTTC.

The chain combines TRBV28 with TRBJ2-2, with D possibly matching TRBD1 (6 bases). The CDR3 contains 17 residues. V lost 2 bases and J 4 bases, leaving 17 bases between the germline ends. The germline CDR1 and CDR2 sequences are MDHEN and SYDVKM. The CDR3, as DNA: TGTGCCAGCAGTTTAATAGGTTTAGCAGGGGCCACCGGGGAGCTGTTTTTT. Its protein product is CASSLIGLAGATGELFF. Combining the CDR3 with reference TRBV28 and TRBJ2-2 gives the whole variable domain DVKVTQSSRYLVKRTGEKVFLECVQDMDHENMFWYRQDPGLGLRLIYFSYDVKMKEKGDIPEGYSVSREKKERFSLILESASTNQTSMYLCASSLIGLAGATGELFFGEGSRLTVL.

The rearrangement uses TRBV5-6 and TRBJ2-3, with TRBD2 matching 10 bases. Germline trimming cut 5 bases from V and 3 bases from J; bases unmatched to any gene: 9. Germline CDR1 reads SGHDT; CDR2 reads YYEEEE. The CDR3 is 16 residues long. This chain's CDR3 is CASRLLAGVMTDTQYF. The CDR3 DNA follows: TGTGCCAGCAGACTGCTAGCGGGAGTAATGACAGATACGCAGTATTTT.

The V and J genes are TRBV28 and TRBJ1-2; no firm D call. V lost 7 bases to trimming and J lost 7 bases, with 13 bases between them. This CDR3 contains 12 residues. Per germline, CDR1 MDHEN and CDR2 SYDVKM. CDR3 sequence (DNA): TGTGCCAGCAATCGCCTTCACGGTGGCTACACCTTC. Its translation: CASNRLHGGYTF.

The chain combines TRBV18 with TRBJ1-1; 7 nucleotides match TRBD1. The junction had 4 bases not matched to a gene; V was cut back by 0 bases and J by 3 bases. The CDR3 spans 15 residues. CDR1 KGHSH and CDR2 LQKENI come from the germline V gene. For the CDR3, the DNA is TGTGCCAGCTCACCACCCGAAAGGGGGCACACTGAAGCTTTCTTT. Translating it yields CASSPPERGHTEAFF. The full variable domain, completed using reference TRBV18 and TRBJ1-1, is NAGVMQNPRHLVRRRGQEARLRCSPMKGHSHVYWYRQLPEEGLKFMVYLQKENIIDESGMPKERFSAEFPKEGPSILRIQQVVRGDSAAYFCASSPPERGHTEAFFGQGTRLTVV.

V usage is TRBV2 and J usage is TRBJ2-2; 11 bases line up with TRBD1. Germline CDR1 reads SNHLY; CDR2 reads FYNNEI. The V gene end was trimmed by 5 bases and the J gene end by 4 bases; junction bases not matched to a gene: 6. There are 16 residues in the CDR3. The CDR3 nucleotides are TGTGCCAGCAGTCAGGACAGGGGGCTGGGCACCGGGGAGCTGTTTTTT. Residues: CASSQDRGLGTGELFF. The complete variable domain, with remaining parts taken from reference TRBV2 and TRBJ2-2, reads EPEVTQTPSHQVTQMGQEVILRCVPISNHLYFYWYRQILGQKVEFLVSFYNNEISEKSEIFDDQFSVERPDGSNFTLKIRSTKLEDSAMYFCASSQDRGLGTGELFFGEGSRLTVL.

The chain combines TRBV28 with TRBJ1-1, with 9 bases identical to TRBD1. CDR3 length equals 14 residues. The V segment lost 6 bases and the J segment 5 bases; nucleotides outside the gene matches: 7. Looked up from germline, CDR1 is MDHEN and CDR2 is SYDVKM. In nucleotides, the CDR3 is TGTGCCAGCAGGGGACAGGGAAGGTGGACTGAAGCTTTCTTT. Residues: CASRGQGRWTEAFF. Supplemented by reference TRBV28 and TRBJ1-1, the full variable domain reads DVKVTQSSRYLVKRTGEKVFLECVQDMDHENMFWYRQDPGLGLRLIYFSYDVKMKEKGDIPEGYSVSREKKERFSLILESASTNQTSMYLCASRGQGRWTEAFFGQGTRLTVV.